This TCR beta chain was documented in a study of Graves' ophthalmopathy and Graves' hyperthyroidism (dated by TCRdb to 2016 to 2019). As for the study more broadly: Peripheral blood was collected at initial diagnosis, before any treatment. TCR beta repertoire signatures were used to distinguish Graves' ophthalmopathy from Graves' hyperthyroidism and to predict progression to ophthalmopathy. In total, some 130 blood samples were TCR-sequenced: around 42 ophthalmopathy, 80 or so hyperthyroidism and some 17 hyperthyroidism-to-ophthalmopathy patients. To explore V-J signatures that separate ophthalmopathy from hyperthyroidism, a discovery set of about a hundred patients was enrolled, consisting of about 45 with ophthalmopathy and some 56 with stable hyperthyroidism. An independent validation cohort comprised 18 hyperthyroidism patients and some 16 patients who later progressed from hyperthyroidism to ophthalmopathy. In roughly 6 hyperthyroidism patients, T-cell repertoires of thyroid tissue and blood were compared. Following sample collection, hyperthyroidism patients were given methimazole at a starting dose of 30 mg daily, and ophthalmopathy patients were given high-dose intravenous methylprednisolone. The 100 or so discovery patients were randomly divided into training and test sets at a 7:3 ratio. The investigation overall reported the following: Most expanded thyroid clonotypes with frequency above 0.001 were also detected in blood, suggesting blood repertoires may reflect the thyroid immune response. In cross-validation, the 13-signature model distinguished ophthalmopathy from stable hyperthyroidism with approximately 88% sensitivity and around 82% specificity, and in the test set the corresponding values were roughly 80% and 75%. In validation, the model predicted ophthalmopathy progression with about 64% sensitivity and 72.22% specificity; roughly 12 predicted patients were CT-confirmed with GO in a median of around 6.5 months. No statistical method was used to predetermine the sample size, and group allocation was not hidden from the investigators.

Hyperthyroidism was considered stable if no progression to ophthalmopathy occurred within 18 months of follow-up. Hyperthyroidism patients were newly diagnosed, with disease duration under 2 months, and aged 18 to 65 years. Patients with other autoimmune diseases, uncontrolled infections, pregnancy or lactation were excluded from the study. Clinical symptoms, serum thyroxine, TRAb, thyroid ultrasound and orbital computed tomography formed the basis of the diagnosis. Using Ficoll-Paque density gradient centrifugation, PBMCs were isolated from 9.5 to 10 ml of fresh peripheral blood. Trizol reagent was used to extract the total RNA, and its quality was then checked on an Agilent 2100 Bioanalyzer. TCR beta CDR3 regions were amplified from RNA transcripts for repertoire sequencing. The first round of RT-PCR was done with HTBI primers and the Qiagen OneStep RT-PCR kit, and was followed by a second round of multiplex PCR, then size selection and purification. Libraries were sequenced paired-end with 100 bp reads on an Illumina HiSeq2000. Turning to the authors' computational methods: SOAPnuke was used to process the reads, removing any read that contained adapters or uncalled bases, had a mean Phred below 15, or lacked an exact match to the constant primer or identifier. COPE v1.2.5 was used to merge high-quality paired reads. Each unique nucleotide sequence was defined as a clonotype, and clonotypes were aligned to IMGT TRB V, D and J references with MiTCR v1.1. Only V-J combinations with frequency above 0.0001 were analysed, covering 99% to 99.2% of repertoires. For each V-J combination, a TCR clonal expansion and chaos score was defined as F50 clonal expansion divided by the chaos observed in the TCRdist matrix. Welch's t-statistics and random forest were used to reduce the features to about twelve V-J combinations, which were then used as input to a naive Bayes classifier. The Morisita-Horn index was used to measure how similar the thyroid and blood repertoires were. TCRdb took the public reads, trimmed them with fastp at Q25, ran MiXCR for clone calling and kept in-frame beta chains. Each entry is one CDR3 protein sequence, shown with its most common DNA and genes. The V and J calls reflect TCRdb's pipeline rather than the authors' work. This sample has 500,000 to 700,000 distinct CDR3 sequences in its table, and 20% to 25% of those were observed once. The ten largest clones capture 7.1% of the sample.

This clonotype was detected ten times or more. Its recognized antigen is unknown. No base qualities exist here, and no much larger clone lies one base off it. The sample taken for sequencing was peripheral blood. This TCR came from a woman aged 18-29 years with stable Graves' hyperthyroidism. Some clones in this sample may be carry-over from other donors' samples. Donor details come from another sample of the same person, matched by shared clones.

The base sequence is TGTGCCAGCAGTGGGGCGCGGTCCACCGGGGAGCTGTTTTTT. This sequence encodes CASSGARSTGELFF. The chain was built from TRBV2 and TRBJ2-2; the D gene remains uncertain. The germline ends are 10 bases apart after V is trimmed by 4 bases and J by 4 bases. The germline V gene provides CDR1 SNHLY and CDR2 FYNNEI. From the cysteine through the phenylalanine, the CDR3 covers 14 amino acids. Of all the DNA, just the CDR3 is kept, 42 bases in frame from base 1.